These 20 T cell receptor beta chains originate from one sample sequenced in a study of CD8 T cells in ankylosing spondylitis. TCRdb itself ran the 5' RACE reads through MiXCR, one entry per CDR3 protein. The sample yields under 400,000 distinct CDR3 sequences, around 10% seen once. Sequencing used blood, either unsorted or a sorted T cell fraction (not recorded which). Source of these receptors: a female donor with ankylosing spondylitis or in good health (not recorded which).

This clonotype has only a few counts. The chain has TRBV5-1 and TRBJ2-1, with D unclear. V was cut by 1 base and J by 6 bases, with 14 bases left in between. The CDR3 length is 15 residues. Germline assignment: CDR1 SGHRS and CDR2 YFSETQ. CDR3 sequence (DNA): TGCGCCAGCAGCTTGATCGACACTTCACTCAATGAGCAGTTCTTC. This codes for CASSLIDTSLNEQFF. The whole variable domain, remainder taken from reference TRBV5-1 and TRBJ2-1, is KAGVTQTPRYLIKTRGQQVTLSCSPISGHRSVSWYQQTPGQGLQFLFEYFSETQRNKGNFPGRFSGRQFSNSRSEMNVSTLELGDSALYLCASSLIDTSLNEQFFGPGTRLTVL.

This clonotype appeared many times. The rearrangement links TRBV7-2 to TRBJ2-5, with 9 bases identical to TRBD1. The CDR3 runs to 15 residues. Unmatched junction bases numbered 6, after V lost 1 base and J lost 6 bases. Germline values: CDR1 SGHTA, CDR2 FQGNSA. CDR3 region: CASSLEQGAMKTQYF. The CDR3 coding sequence is TGTGCCAGCAGCTTAGAACAGGGGGCTATGAAGACCCAGTACTTC.

This clonotype was observed at least ten times. The chain recombines TRBV20-1 with TRBJ2-1; 8 bases agree with TRBD2. CDR1 is DFQATT and CDR2 is SNEGSKA in the germline V gene (reference sequence). This CDR3 region has 15 residues. J gave up 7 bases and V 0 bases, and 8 bases lay outside the gene matches. The CDR3 bases are TGCAGTGCTAGAGACCTTAGCGGGGCACGGAATGAGCAGTTCTTC. Translating it yields CSARDLSGARNEQFF.

This clonotype has only a few counts. This rearrangement joins TRBV3-1 to TRBJ2-1, with TRBD2 matching over 11 bases. V trimming: 4 bases; J trimming: 0 bases; junction bases outside the gene matches: 8. CDR3 length: 18 amino acids. Per germline, CDR1 LGHDT and CDR2 YNNKEL (reference sequence). The CDR3 DNA follows: TGTGCCAGCAGCCCGGGTCGTAGCGGGAGGGACTCCTACAATGAGCAGTTCTTC. Amino acids: CASSPGRSGRDSYNEQFF.

This clonotype showed up many times. V gene TRBV28 combines with J gene TRBJ2-5, with TRBD2 matching 11 bases. Trimming removed 7 bases from V and 4 bases from J; junction bases left unmatched: 8. The CDR3 loop spans 15 amino acids. CDR1 MDHEN and CDR2 SYDVKM come from the germline V gene. Here the CDR3 reads CASTLNLAGGETQYF. CDR3 DNA sequence: TGTGCCAGCACTCTGAATCTAGCGGGAGGAGAGACCCAGTACTTC.

The chain has TRBV27 and TRBJ2-4; TRBD1 or TRBD2 may be the D gene (5 bases each). V was shortened by 0 bases and J by 1 base, with 7 bases between the two germline ends. CDR3 length equals 15 residues. The V gene's germline CDR1 is MNHEY and CDR2 SMNVEV (reference sequence). CDR3 in DNA: TGTGCCAGCAGTTTATCTTGGGGGGCCAAAAACATTCAGTACTTC. Translated, it gives CASSLSWGAKNIQYF.

The chain uses TRBV11-2 and TRBJ1-3; no firm D call. The germline V gene encodes CDR1 SGHAT and CDR2 FQNNGV. This CDR3 has 19 residues. Trimming left V 5 bases short and J 0 bases short, with 23 bases between. The DNA for the CDR3 is TGTGCCAGCAGCCCCTTCCCACCGTATGGAGAGCTCTCTGGAAACACCATATATTTT. Translating gives CASSPFPPYGELSGNTIYF.

This clonotype was detected many times. The rearrangement uses TRBV5-8 and TRBJ2-5; 7 nucleotides agree with TRBD1. This CDR3 is 16 amino acids long. The V gene's germline CDR1 is SGHTS and CDR2 YDEGEE. V trimming: 4 bases; J trimming: 6 bases; junction bases outside the gene matches: 15. The CDR3 nucleotides read TGTGCCAGCAGCATAACCCTGCAGGGGGTCATGAAGACCCAGTACTTC. Translation: CASSITLQGVMKTQYF.

The table lists this clonotype with many counts. This chain connects TRBV15 to TRBJ1-1, with TRBD1 matching over 10 bases. The CDR3 extends over 16 amino acids. The junction had 5 bases not matched to a gene; V was cut back by 4 bases and J by 0 bases. CDR1 LNHNV and CDR2 YYDKDF come from the germline V gene (reference sequence). This CDR3 reads CATSMGQGFMNTEAFF. The CDR3 nucleotides read TGTGCCACCAGCATGGGACAGGGGTTTATGAACACTGAAGCTTTCTTT.

A few counts support this clonotype. The J gene is TRBJ2-7, the V gene TRBV2, with TRBD2 identical over 12 bases. Germline CDR1 reads SNHLY; CDR2 reads FYNNEI. The CDR3 spans 15 residues. The V and J ends lost 6 bases and 2 bases, in that order; junction bases with no gene match: 5. CDR3 in DNA: TGTGCCAGCAGCAGACTAGCGGGAGTGGCCTACGAGCAGTACTTC. Translated, it gives CASSRLAGVAYEQYF.

This clonotype rates as medium-sized. The rearrangement uses TRBV29-1 and TRBJ1-1, with D possibly being TRBD1 (6 bases). Germline V gives CDR1 SQVTM, CDR2 ANQGSEA. V dropped 5 bases and J dropped 2 bases, with 18 bases sitting between them. The CDR3 spans 15 residues. CDR3 sequence reads: CSVLSGTPINTEAFF. DNA for the CDR3: TGCAGCGTTCTCTCCGGGACACCAATAAACACTGAAGCTTTCTTT.

The chain links TRBV10-3 to TRBJ1-4; D is uncertain. CDR3 length: 14 residues. Trimming took off 4 bases at V and 4 bases at J, with 10 bases between the two ends. The V gene's germline CDR1 is ENHRY and CDR2 SYGVKD. This CDR3 is CAISGTSDNEKLFF. The CDR3 DNA sequence: TGTGCCATCAGTGGAACGTCAGATAATGAAAAACTGTTTTTT.

This clonotype appeared many times. The genes are TRBV5-1 and TRBJ1-2; 9 bases agree with TRBD1. Per the germline V gene, CDR1 is SGHRS and CDR2 is YFSETQ. This CDR3 has 15 residues. After removal of 0 bases from V and 4 bases from J, the junction contained 4 bases not matched to a gene. CDR3 protein: CASSLGTGEFYGYTF. The CDR3 coding sequence is TGCGCCAGCAGCTTGGGGACAGGGGAATTCTATGGCTACACCTTC.

This clonotype was recorded many times. The V gene is TRBV15, the J gene TRBJ1-4; tentative D call: TRBD1 (6 bases). Germline values: CDR1 LNHNV, CDR2 YYDKDF (reference sequence). Trimming took off 0 bases at V and 5 bases at J, with 10 bases between the two ends. This CDR3 contains 15 residues. The CDR3 loop is CATSRDQGTNEKLFF. The CDR3 DNA sequence: TGTGCCACCAGCAGAGATCAAGGGACAAATGAAAAACTGTTTTTT. The entire variable domain, with the rest obtained from reference TRBV15 and TRBJ1-4, is as follows: DAMVIQNPRYQVTQFGKPVTLSCSQTLNHNVMYWYQQKSSQAPKLLFHYYDKDFNNEADTPDNFQSRRPNTSFCFLDIRSPGLGDTAMYLCATSRDQGTNEKLFFGSGTQLSVL.

The chain joins TRBV20-1 to TRBJ2-7; a possible D gene is TRBD2 (6 bases). This CDR3 has 16 amino acids. The V and J ends lost 2 bases and 5 bases respectively, with 22 bases between them. Per germline, CDR1 DFQATT and CDR2 SNEGSKA (reference sequence). The CDR3: CSARKLSGGPGDEQYF. The CDR3 bases are TGCAGTGCTAGAAAGCTCAGTGGGGGACCGGGGGACGAGCAGTACTTC.

This clonotype has at least ten counts. The chain links TRBV4-3 to TRBJ1-5; D is uncertain. Trimming took off 0 bases at V and 6 bases at J, with 6 bases between the two ends. Germline CDR1 reads LGHNA; CDR2 reads YSLEER. This CDR3 has 13 residues. The CDR3 DNA reads as TGCGCCAGCAGCCAAGATTTGGGTCAGCCCCAGCATTTT. Translation: CASSQDLGQPQHF.

This clonotype was counted between two and nine times. This rearrangement joins TRBV3-1 to TRBJ2-5; TRBD2 matches at 11 bases. The J segment lost 4 bases and the V segment lost 3 bases, leaving 7 bases of the junction unmatched. Germline CDR1 reads LGHDT; CDR2 reads YNNKEL (reference sequence). The CDR3 consists of 16 residues. CDR3 loop: CASSHSSGRVGETQYF. In nucleotides, the CDR3 is TGTGCCAGCAGCCACAGTAGCGGGAGGGTTGGAGAGACCCAGTACTTC.

The rearrangement uses TRBV7-9 and TRBJ2-5; TRBD1 or TRBD2 may be the D gene (5 bases each). This CDR3 comprises 15 residues. The V end lost 5 bases, the J end lost 8 bases, and 21 bases lay between the germline ends. CDR1 is SEHNR and CDR2 is FQNEAQ in the germline V gene (reference sequence). The DNA of the CDR3 is TGTGCCAGCAGCGCCGGATCTCCCTCCAGGGACACCCAGTACTTC. Protein sequence: CASSAGSPSRDTQYF. The whole variable domain, filled in from reference TRBV7-9 and TRBJ2-5, reads DTGVSQNPRHKITKRGQNVTFRCDPISEHNRLYWYRQTLGQGPEFLTYFQNEAQLEKSRLLSDRFSAERPKGSFSTLEIQRTEQGDSAMYLCASSAGSPSRDTQYFGPGTRLLVL.

This clonotype has more than one count but fewer than ten. The genes are TRBV11-1 and TRBJ2-7; 9 bases are shared with TRBD1. With 4 bases clipped from V and 5 bases from J, the junction kept 6 bases outside the gene matches. Germline V gene lookup returns CDR1 SGHAT and CDR2 FQDESV (reference sequence). The CDR3 contains 14 residues. As DNA, the CDR3 is TGTGCCAGCAGCTCCGGGACAGGGACTGACGAGCAGTACTTC. Amino acids: CASSSGTGTDEQYF.

This clonotype was seen at least ten times. V and J are TRBV20-1 and TRBJ2-7, with D unclear. Trimming left V 0 bases short and J 1 base short, with 4 bases between. The CDR3 loop spans 12 amino acids. Germline V lookup: CDR1 DFQATT, CDR2 SNEGSKA (reference sequence). CDR3 residues: CSARDRSYEQYF. CDR3 in DNA: TGCAGTGCTAGAGACAGGTCCTACGAGCAGTACTTC.